This TCR beta chain was observed in a study of long-term antiretroviral therapy in people with HIV. Whole-study findings and limits: Blood obtained between about 2004 and 2017 may reflect older ART regimens. There were no data on ART adherence, viral resistance or therapy changes, a gap that limits inferences about post-ART repertoire changes.

The libraries were made with immunoSEQ v3.0 at survey level. Clones were sequenced by immunoSEQ multiplex PCR, and TCRdb holds only the in-frame ones, with some missing. The sample includes around 13,000 clones, less than 90% of them seen just once. Comments on this clone: Its target is not known.

Every donor contributed at least one pre-ART and at least two post-ART PBMC samples. The samples comprised roughly 0.9-11 million cryopreserved PBMC ahead of DNA extraction. The CDR3 spans 14 residues. Germline V gene lookup returns CDR1 GTSNPN and CDR2 SVGIG (reference sequence). V was cut by 4 bases and J by 5 bases, with 18 bases left in between. The sample consisted of unsorted PBMCs, taken 2.1 years after starting antiretroviral therapy. The chain links TRBV30 to TRBJ2-7; TRBD1 is a possible D gene (6 bases). The receptor's source is a woman aged 40-49 years with HIV. The CDR3 DNA reads TGTGCCTGGACCCCACGACCAGGGGTCCACGAGCAGTACTTC. Its translation: CAWTPRPGVHEQYF. Supplemented by reference TRBV30 and TRBJ2-7, the full variable domain reads SQTIHQWPATLVQPVGSPLSLECTVEGTSNPNLYWYRQAAGRGLQLLFYSVGIGQISSEVPQNLSASRPQDRQFILSSKKLLLSDSGFYLCAWTPRPGVHEQYFGPGTRLTVT.